Sequencing of this T cell receptor (beta chain) was carried out in a study of T cell changes during pregnancy in multiple sclerosis (dated by TCRdb to between 2018 and 2020). Background for the entire study: Changes in the T cell repertoire over the course of pregnancy were examined in this study in women with multiple sclerosis.

As encoded in the germline V gene, CDR1 is SGHAT while CDR2 is FQNNGV. The V end loses 3 bases and the J end loses 5 bases, and a stretch of 7 bases separates them. Measured from the cysteine to the phenylalanine, the CDR3 is 12 residues long. The sequence is cut down to CDR3 DNA, 36 bases in frame from base 1. The library was produced with the immunoSEQ multiplex PCR assay. Sourced from immuneACCESS, this table was stored by TCRdb with only in-frame sequences that have V and J called. A share of the clones is absent; for the studies checked, an unresolved V gene accounts for under half, and the remainder has no known explanation. The sample table records 65,000 or so clones; about 92% of these occur just once. The ten biggest clones cover about 2% of the sample. In the case of this clone: Its cognate antigen has yet to be identified. No base quality values were provided; no much bigger clone lies one nucleotide off.

The clonotype comes from a female donor in good health, enrolled as a control in a pregnancy study. The sample here was peripheral blood, taken in the second trimester of pregnancy. The chain was built from TRBV11-2 and TRBJ1-1; the D gene cannot be resolved reliably. The base sequence is TGTGCCAGCAGCTTTCCAGGAACTGAAGCTTTCTTT. It is translated as CASSFPGTEAFF.